This TCR beta chain derives from a study of T cells after yellow fever vaccination (dated by TCRdb to the late 2010s). A note on the overall study: The SMART-Seq v4 Ultra Low Input RNA kit was used to prepare libraries from fractions with low cell numbers. Two healthy male donors, one aged 18 to 30 and one aged 30 to 40 years, made up the cohort. To follow T-cell clones before and after primary and booster YFV17D yellow fever vaccination, bulk TCR alpha and beta repertoires were sequenced over time. Blood was collected at multiple timepoints before and after primary and secondary immunization, and bulk PBMC replicates and cell subsets were isolated. What the work shows at the level of the full study, not this receptor alone: FACS-sorted repertoires could contain abundant contaminating clonotypes from the bulk population, so computational filtering was required. Because only a couple of donors were included in the study, the extent to which the findings can be generalized is limited. Compared with the primary T-cell response, the secondary T-cell response was faster but weaker, reaching its peak on day 5 rather than on day 15. A small share of clonotypes occurred in both CD4 and CD8 compartments, likely arising from convergent recombination. After the booster, most clones that had expanded after primary vaccination were detected again (around 96% of CD4 and 88% of CD8), suggesting broad maintenance of memory.

This clonotype was recorded at least ten times. Its antigen specificity is not known. Base qualities are not at hand, and no much larger clone is one base apart. TCR cDNA was made using 5'RACE template switching, a step that added a universal primer site and unique molecular identifiers. cDNA synthesis was primed from both the TCR alpha and TCR beta constant segments. Two PCR steps were used to amplify libraries, with sample barcodes and sequencing adapters being added in the second step. Sequencing of libraries was done on Illumina HiSeq 2500 (2x100 bp) or NovaSeq (2x150 bp). The original pipeline was this. Demultiplexing of reads and collapsing into UMI consensus sequences were performed with MIGEC, and V(D)J alignment was carried out with MiXCR. Clonotypes responding to the vaccine were identified with edgeR on replicate PBMC samples, with the criteria of FDR below 0.01 and a log2 fold change above 5 up to day 15. Each bulk clonotype was labeled CD4 or CD8 based on which sequenced repertoire, CD4 or CD8, contained the clonotype at higher abundance. TCRdb took the public reads, trimmed them with fastp at Q25, ran MiXCR for clone calling and kept in-frame beta chains. Entries that share a CDR3 protein sequence are merged under the most common genes and DNA. TCRdb, rather than the study authors, made the V and J calls. The table for this sample lists some 120,000 distinct CDR3 sequences; approximately 8.4% of them were counted only once. The ten largest clonotypes hold over 25% of the sample.

The sample's treatment or condition label, decoded: live attenuated yellow fever vaccine strain. A standard Ficoll-Paque protocol was used to isolate PBMCs from peripheral blood. Dynabeads CD4 and CD8 positive selection kits were used to isolate the CD4 and CD8 T-cell fractions. TriZol was used to extract RNA from bulk PBMCs, from CD4 and CD8 fractions, and from dextramer-positive and dextramer-negative fractions. The CDR1 and CDR2 encoded by the germline V gene (reference sequence) are LNHNV and YYDKDF. The CDR3 contains 16 residues, cysteine and phenylalanine counted. This entry keeps only the CDR3 DNA: 48 bases, framed from base 1. After removal of 4 bases from V and 8 bases from J, the junction retains 11 bases not matched to a gene.

The source of this sequence is a man under 40 who received the YFV17D yellow fever vaccine. This sequence uses TRBV15 and TRBJ2-1, and TRBD1 matches 10 of the central bases. Source: CD8+ T cells sorted from PBMCs, taken 45 days after the yellow fever booster vaccination. CDR3 region: CATSTRSRGTGDEQFF. The DNA sequence is as follows: TGTGCCACCAGCACCCGAAGTCGTGGGACAGGGGATGAGCAGTTCTTC. The reference TRBV15 and TRBJ2-1 proteins fill in what lies around the CDR3, so the full variable domain reads DAMVIQNPRYQVTQFGKPVTLSCSQTLNHNVMYWYQQKSSQAPKLLFHYYDKDFNNEADTPDNFQSRRPNTSFCFLDIRSPGLGDTAMYLCATSTRSRGTGDEQFFGPGTRLTVL.